The rows below give T cell receptor beta chains drawn from one sample of a study of cytomegalovirus exposure and HLA in healthy donors. Profiling relied on immunoSEQ multiplex PCR, and the TCRdb table lists in-frame clones only, not all of them. The sample holds about 160,000 clones, around 86% seen once. The sequenced sample was PBMCs. The source is a girl aged 2 to 9 in good health and CMV-seropositive. Both conserved end residues are part of each CDR3. Each record gives: clone size, D gene, J gene, V gene, CDR3 DNA, CDR3 protein. A D gene is named only where the DNA matches it firmly. Size values are once, few and many counts, or a class for expanded clones, and some rows have none.

clone size: NA
D gene: TRBD2
J gene: TRBJ2-1
V gene: TRBV7-9
CDR3 DNA: TGTGCCAGCAGCTCAACCGGGACTAGCAATTACAATGAGCAGTTCTTC
CDR3 protein: CASSSTGTSNYNEQFF

clone size: NA
D gene: NA
J gene: TRBJ2-7
V gene: TRBV30
CDR3 DNA: TGTGCCTGGGGTACAGGGCTACCACCCTACGAGCAGCACTTC
CDR3 protein: CAWGTGLPPYEQHF

clone size: NA
D gene: NA
J gene: TRBJ2-3
V gene: TRBV5-1
CDR3 DNA: TGCGCCAGCAGCTTGGAACTAGTAGTCGCAGATACGCAGTATTTT
CDR3 protein: CASSLELVVADTQYF

clone size: NA
D gene: TRBD2
J gene: TRBJ2-5
V gene: TRBV28
CDR3 DNA: TGTGCCAGCAGTTACCCTAGCGGGCGAGAGACCCAGTACTTC
CDR3 protein: CASSYPSGRETQYF

clone size: NA
D gene: NA
J gene: TRBJ2-3
V gene: TRBV6-5
CDR3 DNA: TGTGCCAGCAGTTACGGGGCCATCAGGCCCTATACGCAGTATTTT
CDR3 protein: CASSYGAIRPYTQYF

clone size: NA
D gene: TRBD2
J gene: TRBJ2-5
V gene: TRBV7-9
CDR3 DNA: TGTGCCAGCAGTTATTCGGGACTAAAAGAGACCCAGTACTTC
CDR3 protein: CASSYSGLKETQYF

clone size: NA
D gene: TRBD2
J gene: TRBJ2-1
V gene: TRBV30
CDR3 DNA: TGTGCCTGCCTACATGGACTAGCGGGAGTAAATGAGCAGTTCTTC
CDR3 protein: CACLHGLAGVNEQFF

clone size: once
D gene: NA
J gene: TRBJ1-2
V gene: TRBV30
CDR3 DNA: TGTGCCTGGAGTGTATGGGGGGATCATGGCTACACCTTC
CDR3 protein: CAWSVWGDHGYTF

clone size: NA
D gene: NA
J gene: TRBJ2-1
V gene: TRBV4-2
CDR3 DNA: TGTGCCAGCAGCCAAGATAGGACAGCACCATCCAATGAGCAGTTCTTC
CDR3 protein: CASSQDRTAPSNEQFF

clone size: NA
D gene: TRBD2
J gene: TRBJ2-7
V gene: TRBV19
CDR3 DNA: TGTGCCAGTAGTTTGGGACTAGCGGGAGATTATGAGCAGTACTTC
CDR3 protein: CASSLGLAGDYEQYF

clone size: NA
D gene: NA
J gene: TRBJ2-7
V gene: TRBV7-2
CDR3 DNA: TGTGCCAGCACCCTAAAAAGTTGGAGCTCCTACGAGCAGTACTTC
CDR3 protein: CASTLKSWSSYEQYF

clone size: NA
D gene: NA
J gene: TRBJ2-4
V gene: TRBV28
CDR3 DNA: TGTGCCAGCAGGGACACAGGGCCCTGGGACATTCAGTACTTC
CDR3 protein: CASRDTGPWDIQYF

clone size: NA
D gene: NA
J gene: TRBJ2-1
V gene: TRBV10-1
CDR3 DNA: TGCGCCAGCAGTGAGTCGAATGTCGGAGCGGTTGGAAGTCGGGATGAGCAGTTCTTC
CDR3 protein: CASSESNVGAVGSRDEQFF

clone size: NA
D gene: TRBD1
J gene: TRBJ2-2
V gene: TRBV30
CDR3 DNA: TGTGCCTGGAGTCTCGGACAGGCGAACACCGGGGAGCTGTTTTTT
CDR3 protein: CAWSLGQANTGELFF

clone size: NA
D gene: TRBD1
J gene: TRBJ2-2
V gene: TRBV2
CDR3 DNA: TGTGCCAGCAAGACAGGGGGCGAATCCGGGGAGCTGTTTTTT
CDR3 protein: CASKTGGESGELFF

clone size: NA
D gene: NA
J gene: TRBJ2-1
V gene: TRBV6-5
CDR3 DNA: TGTGCCAGCAGTTGGATTAGTAGCCATGAGCAGTTCTTC
CDR3 protein: CASSWISSHEQFF

clone size: NA
D gene: TRBD2
J gene: TRBJ2-3
V gene: TRBV6-5
CDR3 DNA: TGTGCCAGCAGTTACAGGAGACTAGCCCCGAGGTATTTT
CDR3 protein: CASSYRRLAPRYF

clone size: few
D gene: NA
J gene: TRBJ2-3
V gene: TRBV5-4
CDR3 DNA: TGTGCCAGCAGCTACCCCCGGGGGAACCACATCACAGATACGCAGTATTTT
CDR3 protein: CASSYPRGNHITDTQYF

clone size: NA
D gene: NA
J gene: TRBJ1-2
V gene: TRBV7-9
CDR3 DNA: TGTGCCAGCAGCTTACTCCGTGACAGATCCAGCTATGGCTACACCTTC
CDR3 protein: CASSLLRDRSSYGYTF

clone size: once
D gene: TRBD2
J gene: TRBJ2-5
V gene: TRBV9
CDR3 DNA: TGTGCCAGCAGCCTAGGGGGTCGGGAGGGCCAAGAGACCCAGTACTTC
CDR3 protein: CASSLGGREGQETQYF

clone size: NA
D gene: TRBD2
J gene: TRBJ2-7
V gene: TRBV7-3
CDR3 DNA: TGTGCCAGCAGCTTAACCGGGAGGGCTTCGGGCGAGCAGTACTTC
CDR3 protein: CASSLTGRASGEQYF

clone size: NA
D gene: TRBD2
J gene: TRBJ2-7
V gene: TRBV4-1
CDR3 DNA: TGCGCCAGCAGCCCGGGACTACCTCTCGCCTACGAGCAGTACTTC
CDR3 protein: CASSPGLPLAYEQYF

clone size: NA
D gene: TRBD2
J gene: TRBJ2-2
V gene: TRBV5-6
CDR3 DNA: TGTGCCAGCAGCTTCGGGGGGAGTCAGCTGTTTTTT
CDR3 protein: CASSFGGSQLFF

clone size: NA
D gene: NA
J gene: TRBJ2-7
V gene: TRBV9
CDR3 DNA: TGTGCCAGCAGCGTAGGGGGCAGCCAAATCTACGAGCAGTACTTC
CDR3 protein: CASSVGGSQIYEQYF

clone size: once
D gene: NA
J gene: TRBJ2-7
V gene: TRBV4-2
CDR3 DNA: TGTGCCAGCAGCTTGCGGACAGACTCCTACGAGCAGTACTTC
CDR3 protein: CASSLRTDSYEQYF

clone size: NA
D gene: NA
J gene: TRBJ1-5
V gene: TRBV21-1
CDR3 DNA: TGTGCCAGCAGCAATACAGACTATAGCAATCAGCCCCAGCATTTT
CDR3 protein: CASSNTDYSNQPQHF

clone size: NA
D gene: NA
J gene: TRBJ1-2
V gene: TRBV2
CDR3 DNA: TGTGCCAGCAGAGACACAGGGTCCGGGGGCTACACCTTC
CDR3 protein: CASRDTGSGGYTF

clone size: NA
D gene: NA
J gene: TRBJ2-7
V gene: TRBV11-2
CDR3 DNA: TGTGCCAGCACCTCGGGCGGGACCTACTACGAGCAGTACTTC
CDR3 protein: CASTSGGTYYEQYF